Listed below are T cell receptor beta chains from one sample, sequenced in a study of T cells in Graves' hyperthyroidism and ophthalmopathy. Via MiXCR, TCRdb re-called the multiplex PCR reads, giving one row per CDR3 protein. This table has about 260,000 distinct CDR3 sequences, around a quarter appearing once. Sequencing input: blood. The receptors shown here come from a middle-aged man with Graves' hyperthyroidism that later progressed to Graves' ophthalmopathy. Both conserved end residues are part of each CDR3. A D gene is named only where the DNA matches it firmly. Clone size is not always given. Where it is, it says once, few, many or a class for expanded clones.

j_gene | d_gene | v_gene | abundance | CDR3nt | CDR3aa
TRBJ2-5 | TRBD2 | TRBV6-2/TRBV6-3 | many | TGTGCCGGGTCCTGGACTAGCGGTGAAACCCAGTACTTC | CAGSWTSGETQYF
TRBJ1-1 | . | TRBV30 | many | TGTGCCTGGAGTGTACTAAAGAACACTGAAGCTTTCTTT | CAWSVLKNTEAFF
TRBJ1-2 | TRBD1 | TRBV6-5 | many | TGTGCCAGCAGGGGACAGGGATCTTTCCTCCACGGCTACACCTTC | CASRGQGSFLHGYTF
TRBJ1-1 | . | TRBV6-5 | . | TGTGCCAGCATTACACAAAGGGGTTCGATGGAAGCTTTCTTT | CASITQRGSMEAFF
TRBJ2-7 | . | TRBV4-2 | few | TGTGTCAGCAGCCAAGTCGACTACCCGATGCAGTACTTC | CVSSQVDYPMQYF
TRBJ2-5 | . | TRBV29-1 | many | TGCAGCTACCCTACTCGGTCCCAGTACTTC | CSYPTRSQYF
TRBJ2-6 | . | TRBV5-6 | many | TGTGCCAGCAGTTTAACTGGCGGGGCCAACGTCCTGACTTTC | CASSLTGGANVLTF
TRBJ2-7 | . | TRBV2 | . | TGTGCCAGCAGTGGGCAGGGCCTCTACGAGCAGTACTTC | CASSGQGLYEQYF
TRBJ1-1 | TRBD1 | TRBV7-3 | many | TGTGCCAGCACCGCGACAGGGGGCTTATCTGAAGCTTTCTTT | CASTATGGLSEAFF
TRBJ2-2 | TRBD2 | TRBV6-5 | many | TGTGCCAGCAGCAAGCTGGGACTAGCGCAGGACGGGGAGCTGTTTTTT | CASSKLGLAQDGELFF
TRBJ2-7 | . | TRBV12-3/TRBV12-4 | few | TGTGCCAGCAGTTTCACTGGGGACGAGCAGTACTTC | CASSFTGDEQYF
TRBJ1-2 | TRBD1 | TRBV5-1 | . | TGCGCCAGCAGCTTGGGGCAGGGGGATAGAAATGGCTACACCTTC | CASSLGQGDRNGYTF
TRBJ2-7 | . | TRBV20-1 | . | TGCAGTGCTGGCGGGGTAAACTCCTACGAGCAGTACTTC | CSAGGVNSYEQYF
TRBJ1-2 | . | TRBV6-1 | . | TGTGCCAGCAGTGAATTGGAGTGGCTCGGCTACACCTTC | CASSELEWLGYTF
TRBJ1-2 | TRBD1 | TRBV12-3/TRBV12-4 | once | TGTGCCAGCAGTGTCGGGACAGGGGGCAGGGGCTACACCTTC | CASSVGTGGRGYTF
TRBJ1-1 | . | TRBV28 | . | TGTGCCAGCAGTTTCCAGGAGGAGGTCACTGAAGCTTTCTTT | CASSFQEEVTEAFF
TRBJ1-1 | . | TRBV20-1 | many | TGCAGTGCTATCCCATACTTGAACACTGAAGCTTTCTTT | CSAIPYLNTEAFF
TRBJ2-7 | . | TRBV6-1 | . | TGTGCCAGCAGTACAGTGGAGGTGATCTCCTACGAGCAGTACTTC | CASSTVEVISYEQYF
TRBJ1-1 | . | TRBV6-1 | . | TGTGCCAGCAGCCGGGACTCCGACACTGAAGCTTTCTTT | CASSRDSDTEAFF